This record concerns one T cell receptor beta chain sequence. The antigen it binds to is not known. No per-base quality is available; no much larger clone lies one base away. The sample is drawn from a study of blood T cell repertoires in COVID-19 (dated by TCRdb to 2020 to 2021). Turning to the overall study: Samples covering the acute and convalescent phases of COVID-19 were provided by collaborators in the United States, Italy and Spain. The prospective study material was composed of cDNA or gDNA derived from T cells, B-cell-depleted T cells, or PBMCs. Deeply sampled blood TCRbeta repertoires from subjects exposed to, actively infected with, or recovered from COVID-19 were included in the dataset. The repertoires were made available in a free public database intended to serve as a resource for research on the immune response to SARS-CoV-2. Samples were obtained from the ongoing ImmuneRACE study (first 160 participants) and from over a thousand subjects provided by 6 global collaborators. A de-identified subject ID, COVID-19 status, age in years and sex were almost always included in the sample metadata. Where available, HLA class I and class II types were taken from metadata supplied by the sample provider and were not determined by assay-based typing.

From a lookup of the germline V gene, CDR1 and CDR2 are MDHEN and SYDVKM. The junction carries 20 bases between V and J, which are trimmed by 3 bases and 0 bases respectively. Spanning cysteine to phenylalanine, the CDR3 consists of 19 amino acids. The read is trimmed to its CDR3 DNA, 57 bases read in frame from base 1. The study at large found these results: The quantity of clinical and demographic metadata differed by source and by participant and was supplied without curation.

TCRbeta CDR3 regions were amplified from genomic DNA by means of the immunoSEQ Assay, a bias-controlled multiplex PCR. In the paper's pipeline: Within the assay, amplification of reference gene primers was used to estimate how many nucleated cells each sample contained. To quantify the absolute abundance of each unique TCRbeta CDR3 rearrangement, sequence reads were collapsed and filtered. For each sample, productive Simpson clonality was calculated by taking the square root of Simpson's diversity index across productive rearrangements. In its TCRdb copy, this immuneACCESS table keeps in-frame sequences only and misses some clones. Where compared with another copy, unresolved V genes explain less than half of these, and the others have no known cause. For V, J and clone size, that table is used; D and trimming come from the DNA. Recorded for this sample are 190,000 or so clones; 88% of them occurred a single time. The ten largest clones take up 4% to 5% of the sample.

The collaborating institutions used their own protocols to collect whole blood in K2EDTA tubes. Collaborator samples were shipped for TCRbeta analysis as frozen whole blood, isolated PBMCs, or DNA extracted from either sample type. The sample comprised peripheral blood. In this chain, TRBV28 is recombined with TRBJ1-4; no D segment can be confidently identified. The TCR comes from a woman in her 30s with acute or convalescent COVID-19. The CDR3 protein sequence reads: CASSLAVQWVDTTNEKLFF. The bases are TGTGCCAGCAGTTTGGCGGTACAATGGGTCGATACAACTAATGAAAAACTGTTTTTT.